A selection of T cell receptor beta chains follows, all from one sample in a study of Graves' ophthalmopathy and Graves' hyperthyroidism. MiXCR, run by TCRdb on the multiplex PCR reads, gives a single entry per CDR3 protein. This sample has about 160,000 distinct CDR3 sequences; 30% to 45% occur once, and the top ten carry under 6.5%. Source material: peripheral blood. These receptor sequences come from a woman in her forties with Graves' ophthalmopathy. CDR3s include the opening cysteine and the closing phenylalanine or tryptophan. Fields, in order: V gene, D gene, CDR3 protein. D genes are given only for firm matches.

v_gene: TRBV6-2/TRBV6-3; d_gene: TRBD1; CDR3aa: CASIWGQGNEQYF
v_gene: TRBV15; d_gene: TRBD2; CDR3aa: CATSREGLAVLNQETQYF
v_gene: TRBV11-2; d_gene: TRBD2; CDR3aa: CASSRGLAGLSYEQYF
v_gene: TRBV27; d_gene: -; CDR3aa: CASSLYWGHYEQYF
v_gene: TRBV11-2; d_gene: -; CDR3aa: CASSAYGRGSGNTIYF
v_gene: TRBV6-2/TRBV6-3; d_gene: -; CDR3aa: CASSFRMGMNTEAFF
v_gene: TRBV6-2/TRBV6-3; d_gene: -; CDR3aa: CASIALNRVYEQYF
v_gene: TRBV11-1; d_gene: -; CDR3aa: CASSRTETEAFF
v_gene: TRBV12-3/TRBV12-4; d_gene: TRBD1; CDR3aa: CASSLDRGYQETQYF
v_gene: TRBV15; d_gene: -; CDR3aa: CATSREARKTQYF
v_gene: TRBV15; d_gene: -; CDR3aa: CATSRDPGTRETQYF
v_gene: TRBV27; d_gene: TRBD1; CDR3aa: CASSLWTGGSAGELFF
v_gene: TRBV27; d_gene: -; CDR3aa: CASSRSGVAGGNTIYF
v_gene: TRBV7-2; d_gene: -; CDR3aa: CASSFSVLETQYF
v_gene: TRBV7-2; d_gene: -; CDR3aa: CASSLAGGEEQYF
v_gene: TRBV18; d_gene: -; CDR3aa: CASSPSGPRPGVNQPQHF
v_gene: TRBV27; d_gene: TRBD2; CDR3aa: CASSQLIAGGPYEQYF
v_gene: TRBV6-5; d_gene: TRBD2; CDR3aa: CASSLRLAGELEQYF
v_gene: TRBV6-5; d_gene: TRBD1; CDR3aa: CASSWDSTSYEQYF
v_gene: TRBV11-3; d_gene: -; CDR3aa: CASSTNVRDGYTF
v_gene: TRBV6-5; d_gene: -; CDR3aa: CASSYSNGGEETQYF
v_gene: TRBV7-2; d_gene: TRBD1; CDR3aa: CASSLGGTGGNYGYTF
v_gene: TRBV6-1; d_gene: TRBD1; CDR3aa: CAIRRQGEETQYF
v_gene: TRBV9; d_gene: -; CDR3aa: CASSVGGQMRVDGYTF
v_gene: TRBV2; d_gene: -; CDR3aa: CASSGDFFSYEQYF
v_gene: TRBV6-5; d_gene: -; CDR3aa: CASSYSRDEQYF
v_gene: TRBV27; d_gene: -; CDR3aa: CASSFGDRETQYF
v_gene: TRBV30; d_gene: TRBD1; CDR3aa: CAWDRGYMNTEAFF
v_gene: TRBV15; d_gene: -; CDR3aa: CATRGAERGNRETQYF
v_gene: TRBV2; d_gene: -; CDR3aa: CASRGGLKETQYF
v_gene: TRBV10-3; d_gene: -; CDR3aa: CAIGGGGRVTYEQYF
v_gene: TRBV6-2/TRBV6-3; d_gene: -; CDR3aa: CASSYYLGKAEPNTEAFF
v_gene: TRBV5-1; d_gene: -; CDR3aa: CASRDGKGMNTEAFF
v_gene: TRBV10-3; d_gene: -; CDR3aa: CAISESQSSGNTIYF
v_gene: TRBV2; d_gene: -; CDR3aa: CASTETFPEAFF
v_gene: TRBV28; d_gene: -; CDR3aa: CASSLWEGGNTEAFF
v_gene: TRBV6-2/TRBV6-3; d_gene: -; CDR3aa: CASSPPQGMNTEAFF
v_gene: TRBV28; d_gene: -; CDR3aa: CASVASVQETQYF